This TCR beta chain derives from a study of T-cell reconstitution after alpha-beta-depleted transplantation in children. The CDR3 sequence is 15 residues long. The V and J ends lost 5 bases and 5 bases respectively, with 18 bases between them. From germline, CDR1 is SGHVS and CDR2 FQNEAQ. Comment on this clonotype: Its matching antigen is unknown.

Study results and limitations: Some patients owed their high day-60 TCRbeta diversity to surviving recipient T cells and thymic progenitors. Reports say that about two months after transplant, the alpha-beta T cells came out of several hundred graft clones that had expanded. Counts and diversity of T cells one year after transplant came mostly from newly produced T cells.

Researchers prepared the TCRbeta library using unique molecular identifiers, the study reports. TCRdb re-called the PCR reads with MiXCR, one entry per CDR3 protein. The repertoire has around 78,000 distinct CDR3 sequences, 11% to 15% of them found once; the top ten carry roughly 30%. The sample consisted of PBMCs, mostly from graft donor cells, taken 180 days after TCRalphabeta/CD19-depleted stem cell transplant. The receptor's source is a male patient aged 2-10 years who had a stem cell transplant for acute lymphoblastic leukemia, so the T cells may come from the graft donor. The rearrangement uses TRBV7-8 and TRBJ2-5; a weak D match, TRBD2 (5 bases). DNA for the CDR3: TGTGCCAGCAGCCCACAGAGGAGGAGGAGGGAGACCCAGTACTTC. Translation: CASSPQRRRRETQYF.